This TCR beta chain was retrieved from a study of blood T cells in healthy people across ages. As for the study in general: Template switching retrieved approximately one barcoded beta molecule for each two T cells. Findings of the study overall: The study found more naive CD4+ cells and higher diversity in long-lived than aged donors.

This CDR3 is 14 amino acids long. V lost 2 bases, J lost 3 bases, and 2 bases stayed unmatched. CDR1 and CDR2 (germline): SQVTM, ANQGSEA. With a J-beta primer mix and a sample-barcoded 5' primer, a second PCR ran roughly 6 to 12 cycles. TCRdb itself ran the 5' RACE reads through MiXCR, one entry per CDR3 protein. The sample has under 850,000 distinct CDR3 sequences; 30% to 45% are singletons. As for this clonotype: Its matching antigen is unknown.

Researchers isolated at least 6 million PBMCs per sample. This chain connects TRBV29-1 to TRBJ1-2, with TRBD1 identical over 11 bases. Source material: blood. The receptor's source is a man aged 18 to 35 in good health. The CDR3 nucleotides read TGCAGCGTTGAACGGGACAGGGGGTACTATGGCTACACCTTC. Protein product: CSVERDRGYYGYTF.